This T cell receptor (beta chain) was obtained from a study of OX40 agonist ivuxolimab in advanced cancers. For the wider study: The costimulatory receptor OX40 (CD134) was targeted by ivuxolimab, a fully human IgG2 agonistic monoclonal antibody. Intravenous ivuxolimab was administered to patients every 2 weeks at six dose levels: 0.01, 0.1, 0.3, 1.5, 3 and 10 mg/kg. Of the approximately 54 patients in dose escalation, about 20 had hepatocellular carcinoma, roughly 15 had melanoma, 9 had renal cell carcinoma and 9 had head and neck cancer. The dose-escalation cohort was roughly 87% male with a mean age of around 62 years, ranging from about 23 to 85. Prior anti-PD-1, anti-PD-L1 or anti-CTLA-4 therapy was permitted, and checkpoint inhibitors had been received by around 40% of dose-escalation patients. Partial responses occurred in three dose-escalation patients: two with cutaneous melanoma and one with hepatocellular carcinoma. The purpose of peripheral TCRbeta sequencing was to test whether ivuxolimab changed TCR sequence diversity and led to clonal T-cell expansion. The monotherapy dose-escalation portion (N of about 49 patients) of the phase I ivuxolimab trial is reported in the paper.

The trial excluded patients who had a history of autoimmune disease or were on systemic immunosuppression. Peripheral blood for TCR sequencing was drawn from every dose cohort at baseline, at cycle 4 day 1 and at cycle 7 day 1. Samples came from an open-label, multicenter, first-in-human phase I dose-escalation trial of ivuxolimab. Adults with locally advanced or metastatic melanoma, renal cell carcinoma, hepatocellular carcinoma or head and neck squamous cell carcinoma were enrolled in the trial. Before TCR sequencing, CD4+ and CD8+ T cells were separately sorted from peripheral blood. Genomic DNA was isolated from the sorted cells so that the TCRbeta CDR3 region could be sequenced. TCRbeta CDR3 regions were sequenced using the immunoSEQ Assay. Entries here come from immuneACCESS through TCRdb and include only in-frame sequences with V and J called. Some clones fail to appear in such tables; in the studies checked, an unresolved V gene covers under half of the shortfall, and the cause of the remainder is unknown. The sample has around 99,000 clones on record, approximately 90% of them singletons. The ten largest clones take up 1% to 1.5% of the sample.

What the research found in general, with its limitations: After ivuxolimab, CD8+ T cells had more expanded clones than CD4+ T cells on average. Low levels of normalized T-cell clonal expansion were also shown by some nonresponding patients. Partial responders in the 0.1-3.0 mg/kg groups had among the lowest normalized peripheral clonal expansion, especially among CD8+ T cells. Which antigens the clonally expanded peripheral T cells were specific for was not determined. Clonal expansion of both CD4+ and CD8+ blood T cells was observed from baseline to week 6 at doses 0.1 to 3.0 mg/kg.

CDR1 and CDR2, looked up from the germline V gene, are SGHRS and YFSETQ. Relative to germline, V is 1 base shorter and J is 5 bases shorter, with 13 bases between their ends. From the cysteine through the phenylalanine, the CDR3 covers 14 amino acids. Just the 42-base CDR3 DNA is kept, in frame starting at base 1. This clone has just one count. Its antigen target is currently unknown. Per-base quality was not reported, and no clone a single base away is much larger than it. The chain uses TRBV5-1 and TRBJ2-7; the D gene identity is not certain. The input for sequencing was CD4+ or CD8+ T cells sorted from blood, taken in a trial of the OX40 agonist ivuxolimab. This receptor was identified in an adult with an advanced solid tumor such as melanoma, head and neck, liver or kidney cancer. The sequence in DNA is TGCGCCAGCAGCTTGCAAGGCAGGACCGACGAGCAGTACTTC. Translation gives CASSLQGRTDEQYF.